Below, 22 T cell receptor beta chains from the same sample are listed, as sequenced in a study of vaccination and CD4 T cells after COVID-19. The sample's treatment: approximately 11-day PBMC culture with coronavirus spike peptide pools or control peptides (ViraFEST assay). The Oncomine TCR Beta short-read assay generated sequence data from the DNA of cultured CD4+ T cells. One entry per CDR3 protein, called by TCRdb with MiXCR from the PCR reads. Of fewer than 20,000 distinct CDR3 sequences listed, roughly 51% were seen once; the top ten hold 7.2%. No cognate antigen is known for these TCRs. The sequences come from CD4+ T cells from blood, cultured in vitro, collected before SARS-CoV-2 vaccination. These receptors were collected from a human donor who had recovered from COVID-19.

The chain has TRBV14 and TRBJ2-3, with D tentatively TRBD1 or TRBD2 (6 bases each). V dropped 1 base and J dropped 3 bases, with 14 bases sitting between them. Germline-derived CDR1 and CDR2 are SGHDN and FVKESK. The CDR3 has 16 amino acids. Here the CDR3 DNA reads TGTGCCAGCAGCCAAGTACGGGGGCGCGGGACAGATACGCAGTATTTT. Translated: CASSQVRGRGTDTQYF.

J is TRBJ2-2 and V is TRBV7-2; D may match TRBD1 or TRBD2 (6 bases each). The germline V gene encodes CDR1 SGHTA and CDR2 FQGNSA. V lost 1 base to trimming and J lost 4 bases, with 10 bases between them. This CDR3 region has 15 residues. The CDR3 DNA is TGTGCCAGCAGCTTAGGGGGGGCGGGCACCGGGGAGCTGTTTTTT. Amino acids: CASSLGGAGTGELFF.

This clonotype was seen a handful of times. The rearrangement joins TRBV20-1 to TRBJ1-1; 7 nucleotides line up with TRBD1. Germline V gene data show CDR1 as DFQATT and CDR2 as SNEGSKA (reference sequence). The CDR3 has 14 residues. The V gene end was trimmed by 0 bases and the J gene end by 4 bases; junction bases not matched to a gene: 5. Here the CDR3 reads CSARDGTAATEAFF. The CDR3 bases are TGCAGTGCTAGAGATGGGACAGCGGCCACTGAAGCTTTCTTT.

There are a few counts of this clonotype. The J gene is TRBJ2-5, the V gene TRBV5-1; TRBD2 matches at 7 bases. The V segment lost 2 bases and the J segment 9 bases; nucleotides outside the gene matches: 16. The CDR3 has 16 residues. Germline V CDR1 and CDR2: SGHRS, YFSETQ. CDR3 protein: CASSLTRAPPGGAQYF. In nucleotides, the CDR3 is TGCGCCAGCAGCTTAACCAGGGCCCCTCCGGGAGGAGCCCAGTACTTC. Full variable domain (remainder filled in from reference TRBV5-1 and TRBJ2-5): KAGVTQTPRYLIKTRGQQVTLSCSPISGHRSVSWYQQTPGQGLQFLFEYFSETQRNKGNFPGRFSGRQFSNSRSEMNVSTLELGDSALYLCASSLTRAPPGGAQYFGPGTRLLVL.

This clonotype came up a few times. The chain employs TRBV20-1 and TRBJ1-5; TRBD1 is a possible D gene (6 bases). This CDR3 spans 14 amino acids. Per germline, CDR1 DFQATT and CDR2 SNEGSKA (reference sequence). V gave up 3 bases and J gave up 6 bases, with 15 bases separating them. The CDR3 reads CSASVGGLGQPQHF. DNA for the CDR3: TGCAGTGCTAGTGTCGGGGGGCTGGGTCAGCCCCAGCATTTT.

The rearrangement joins TRBV27 to TRBJ2-7; no definite D call. This CDR3 has 12 residues. Germline assignment: CDR1 MNHEY and CDR2 SMNVEV (reference sequence). The V and J ends lost 6 bases and 6 bases respectively, with 12 bases between them. The DNA of the CDR3 is TGTGCCAGCAGCCCTCGTCTGGGCGAGCAGTACTTC. Translated, it gives CASSPRLGEQYF.

This clonotype has only a few counts. This rearrangement joins TRBV27 to TRBJ2-2, with 11 bases identical to TRBD2. Germline lookup yields CDR1 MNHEY and CDR2 SMNVEV (reference sequence). V lost 1 base and J lost 1; bases outside the gene matches: 5. The CDR3 consists of 18 residues. The CDR3 sequence: CASSLWGTSGGNTGELFF. CDR3 bases: TGTGCCAGCAGTTTATGGGGGACTAGCGGAGGGAACACCGGGGAGCTGTTTTTT.

This chain links TRBV19 with TRBJ2-1; 9 bases map to TRBD2. The CDR3 totals 15 residues. The V and J ends lost 7 bases and 10 bases, in that order; junction bases with no gene match: 14. The germline gives CDR1 LNHDA, CDR2 SQIVND (reference sequence). As DNA, the CDR3 is TGTGCCAGTAAACGGGTAATAGCGGGAGTAGGGGAGCAGTTCTTC. Translated, it gives CASKRVIAGVGEQFF. The complete variable domain, with remaining parts taken from reference TRBV19 and TRBJ2-1, reads DGGITQSPKYLFRKEGQNVTLSCEQNLNHDAMYWYRQDPGQGLRLIYYSQIVNDFQKGDIAEGYSVSREKKESFPLTVTSAQKNPTAFYLCASKRVIAGVGEQFFGPGTRLTVL.

The chain uses TRBV29-1 and TRBJ2-3; a possible D gene is TRBD2 (5 bases). The CDR3 is made up of 13 amino acids. Deletions cut 6 bases from V and 6 bases from J, with 16 bases between. The germline V gene has CDR1 SQVTM and CDR2 ANQGSEA. The chain's CDR3 is CSVSTREADTQYF. In nucleotides, the CDR3 is TGCAGCGTATCAACTAGGGAAGCGGATACGCAGTATTTT.

This clonotype was observed a handful of times. J is TRBJ2-7 and V is TRBV7-2; tentative D call: TRBD1 (5 bases). The CDR3 runs to 15 residues. Trimming cost V 7 bases and J 6 bases, with 22 bases left between them. Germline CDR1 SGHTA, CDR2 FQGNSA. Here the CDR3 reads CASTWGQAISSEQYF. CDR3 in DNA: TGTGCCAGCACCTGGGGCCAGGCCATCTCTTCCGAGCAGTACTTC.

This sequence joins TRBV29-1 and TRBJ2-7; D uncertain. Per the germline V gene, CDR1 is SQVTM and CDR2 is ANQGSEA. V dropped 2 bases and J dropped 0 bases, with 11 bases sitting between them. The CDR3 is 14 residues long. This CDR3 reads CSVEISGSSYEQYF. The DNA of the CDR3 is TGCAGCGTTGAAATTTCCGGCAGCTCCTACGAGCAGTACTTC.

The rearrangement joins TRBV20-1 to TRBJ2-7, with 10 positions matching TRBD1. The trim removed 8 bases at V and 2 bases at J, leaving 6 bases unmatched. This CDR3 has 13 residues. Germline-derived CDR1 and CDR2 are DFQATT and SNEGSKA (reference sequence). CDR3 region: CSPSGTGAYEQYF. CDR3 nucleotide sequence: TGCAGTCCTTCCGGGACAGGGGCCTACGAGCAGTACTTC.

This clonotype was seen a few times. The chain is built from TRBV7-8 and TRBJ2-7; D is perhaps TRBD2 (6 bases). The CDR3 loop spans 14 amino acids. CDR1 and CDR2 from the germline V gene are SGHVS and FQNEAQ. The V and J ends lost 5 bases and 5 bases respectively, with 16 bases between them. CDR3 residues: CASSRRDSPHEQYF. The CDR3 region has the DNA TGTGCCAGCAGCCGCCGGGACTCCCCTCACGAGCAGTACTTC.

This clonotype was seen only a few times. V usage is TRBV10-1 and J usage is TRBJ2-3; TRBD1 aligns across 7 bases. CDR1 is WNHNN, CDR2 SYGVQD, per germline (reference sequence). After removal of 6 bases from V and 1 base from J, the junction contained 4 bases not matched to a gene. This CDR3 has 14 residues. This CDR3 is CASSRTGGTDTQYF. Here the CDR3 DNA reads TGCGCCAGCAGCAGGACAGGAGGCACAGATACGCAGTATTTT.

The rearrangement links TRBV10-3 to TRBJ1-2; D gene unclear. CDR1 is ENHRY and CDR2 is SYGVKD in the germline V gene. Trimming left V 4 bases short and J 4 bases short, with 16 bases between. This CDR3 has 15 amino acids. CDR3 sequence (DNA): TGTGCCATCAGTGGTACGGGTAACAAGGGCTATGGCTACACCTTC. This gives the protein CAISGTGNKGYGYTF.

CDR3 nucleotide sequence: TGTGCCAGCACTATTAGCGGGACATCCCAAGAGACCCAGTACTTC. Translated, it gives CASTISGTSQETQYF. This rearrangement joins TRBV12-3 or TRBV12-4 to TRBJ2-5; TRBD2 matches 8 bases. V was clipped by 7 bases and J by 1 base; unmatched bases: 8. The CDR3 runs to 15 residues.

This clonotype appeared a few times. The CDR3 here is CAISDASANYGYTF. As DNA, the CDR3 is TGTGCCATCAGTGACGCCTCGGCTAACTATGGCTACACCTTC. V gene TRBV10-3 combines with J gene TRBJ1-2; D not certain. V was cut by 3 bases and J by 0 bases, with 8 bases left in between. This CDR3 spans 14 amino acids. Germline CDR1 and CDR2: ENHRY and SYGVKD.

V is TRBV5-1 and J is TRBJ1-2; D gene ambiguous. This CDR3 comprises 13 residues. Germline CDR1 and CDR2: SGHRS and YFSETQ. V was cut by 0 bases and J by 7 bases, with 10 bases left in between. CDR3 sequence: CASSLGEGTGYTF. The CDR3 DNA is TGCGCCAGCAGCTTGGGTGAAGGTACTGGCTACACCTTC.

CDR3 sequence reads: CSASQPSTDTQYF. CDR3 DNA: TGCAGTGCTAGCCAACCGTCCACAGATACGCAGTATTTT. The chain has TRBV20-1 and TRBJ2-3; D gene ambiguous. V lost 3 bases to trimming and J lost 2 bases, with 9 bases between them. Germline V gene sequence: CDR1 DFQATT, CDR2 SNEGSKA (reference sequence). This CDR3 has 13 amino acids.

The chain combines TRBV20-1 with TRBJ2-1; 8 bases line up with TRBD2. The CDR3 runs to 16 residues. V shed 0 bases, J shed 0 bases, and the junction held 4 bases outside the gene matches. Germline CDR1 is DFQATT and CDR2 is SNEGSKA (reference sequence). DNA for the CDR3: TGCAGTGCTAGAGATATGAGCGGGAGCTCCTACAATGAGCAGTTCTTC. This sequence encodes CSARDMSGSSYNEQFF.

The genes are TRBV6-1 and TRBJ2-1, with unresolved D. This CDR3 spans 11 amino acids. CDR1 and CDR2 (germline): MNHNS, SASEGT. Deletions cut 8 bases from V and 5 bases from J, with 7 bases between. Here the CDR3 DNA reads TGTGCCAGCGGGCGGAACAATGAGCAGTTCTTC. It encodes CASGRNNEQFF.

This clonotype came up a few times. The rearrangement joins TRBV30 to TRBJ2-7; D is ambiguous. The CDR3 consists of 11 residues. Trimming pared 4 bases from V and 2 bases from J, leaving 6 bases between. Germline lookup yields CDR1 GTSNPN and CDR2 SVGIG (reference sequence). CDR3 sequence: CAWTSAYEQYF. The CDR3 nucleotides are TGTGCCTGGACCAGCGCCTACGAGCAGTACTTC.